This T cell receptor (beta chain) was sequenced during a study of blood T cells in healthy people across ages. Whole-study results and caveats: Researchers report that TCR beta diversity correlated strongly with naive T cell percentage.

This CDR3 is built from 12 residues. Germline assignment: CDR1 SEHNR and CDR2 FQNEAQ (reference sequence). The V gene lost 3 bases and the J gene lost 8 bases, with 10 bases spanning the gap. This clonotype was seen many times. Its antigen is not known. A second PCR, run for about 7 to 11 cycles, used a sample-barcoded 5' primer plus a J-beta primer mix. Every single cDNA molecule received a tag from a template-switch adaptor with 12 random nucleotides. TCRdb independently ran MiXCR on the 5' RACE reads; one entry per CDR3 protein. This sample has 500,000 to 700,000 distinct CDR3 sequences, with approximately 30% found just once. The study isolated at least 6.5 million PBMCs from each sample.

The sequence derives from a woman aged 80 or older in good health. This sequence joins TRBV7-9 and TRBJ1-2; a possible D gene is TRBD1 (6 bases). The sequenced sample consisted of blood. Here the CDR3 DNA reads TGTGCCAGCAGCTTGACAGACAGGGGCTACACCTTC. Amino acids: CASSLTDRGYTF.